This record covers a single T cell receptor beta chain. What it binds is not known. This entry belongs to a study of monozygotic twins with inflammatory bowel disease. Study-wide points: The authors could not tell different T cell subtypes apart. IBD patients shared fewer clonotypes with others than healthy twins, especially with disease activity. It was in IBD patients that TCRbeta diversity (inverse Simpson) was lower than in healthy co-twins.

The length of the CDR3 is 15 residues. In germline, CDR1 is LNHDA, CDR2 SQIVND (reference sequence). During cDNA synthesis, UMIs that each contained a 6-nucleotide sample barcode were added by means of template switching. TCRdb reprocessed the 5' RACE reads and keeps a single row for each CDR3 protein, giving no DNA. The clone table shows 200,000 to 250,000 distinct CDR3 sequences, with the ten largest holding 1.5% to 2%. Sequenced: blood. The V and J genes are TRBV19 and TRBJ2-2; TCRdb calls TRBD1, which cannot be checked without DNA. The receptor comes from a human donor with ulcerative colitis or Crohn's disease, or a healthy co-twin of an affected twin (not recorded which). The CDR3 region is CASSVTGLNTGELFF.